A selection of T cell receptor beta chains follows, all from one sample in a study of blood T cell repertoires in COVID-19. The table came from immunoSEQ multiplex PCR; TCRdb's copy has only in-frame clones and leaves some out. This table has 200,000 or so clones, roughly nine tenths appearing once. The source material was peripheral blood. The receptors stem from a man aged 65 to 85 with active or convalescent COVID-19. Each CDR3 is given with its conserved first and last residue. The order of the fields is V gene, J gene, D gene, clone size, CDR3 DNA, CDR3 protein. A D gene is named only where the DNA matches it firmly. Clone sizes are given selectively: once, few, many, or a class where the clone is expanded.

TRBV29-1	TRBJ1-5	TRBD1	.	TGCAGCGTTGAAATGCCAAAAAAGCAGGGGGGTGAGAATCAGCCCCAGCATTTT	CSVEMPKKQGGENQPQHF
TRBV28	TRBJ1-2	TRBD1	few	TGTGCCTCCGAACAGGGGGGTTGGGGCTACACCTTC	CASEQGGWGYTF
TRBV16	TRBJ2-7	.	.	TGTGCCAGCAGCCCGTGGGTAGCTCCCCACGAGCAGTACTTC	CASSPWVAPHEQYF
TRBV18	TRBJ2-3	.	.	TGTGCCAGCTCACGTGGCAGAAGCACAGATACGCAGTATTTT	CASSRGRSTDTQYF
TRBV5-6	TRBJ2-1	TRBD1	.	TGTGCCAGCAGCTTACCCGGACAGGGGGCAGGGAATGAGCAGTTCTTC	CASSLPGQGAGNEQFF
TRBV20-1	TRBJ2-1	TRBD2	.	TGCAGTGCTAGTGGCTCTAGCGGGGGGGTAATGGGTGAGCAGTTCTTC	CSASGSSGGVMGEQFF
TRBV28	TRBJ2-1	TRBD2	few	TGTGCCAGCAGTTTCATTAGGCGGGGGGGCCTCAATGAGCAGTTCTTC	CASSFIRRGGLNEQFF
TRBV3-1/TRBV3-2	TRBJ2-4	.	.	TGTGCCAGCAGTCAAGAACCGAGAGCCAAAAACATTCAGTACTTC	CASSQEPRAKNIQYF
TRBV5-4	TRBJ1-2	TRBD1	.	TGTGCCAGCAGCCACCCGACAGGGGGTAACTACACCTTC	CASSHPTGGNYTF
TRBV2	TRBJ2-3	TRBD2	.	TGTGCCAGCAGTGACTTTGCGGGAGGCACAGATACGCAGTATTTT	CASSDFAGGTDTQYF
TRBV19	TRBJ1-5	.	.	TGTGCCAGTAGAGGCGGGGGCAGTAATAGCAATCAGCCCCAGCATTTT	CASRGGGSNSNQPQHF
TRBV6-1	TRBJ2-3	TRBD2	.	TGTGCCAGCAGTGTAGGGGAACTAGCGGGACCAGATACGCAGTATTTT	CASSVGELAGPDTQYF
TRBV29-1	TRBJ1-4	.	.	TGCAGCGTTCTCCTTAATCCAACTAATGAAAAACTGTTTTTT	CSVLLNPTNEKLFF
TRBV11-3	TRBJ2-1	TRBD2	.	TGTGCCAGCAGCGATCGGGACTACTACAATGAGCAGTTCTTC	CASSDRDYYNEQFF
TRBV10-1	TRBJ2-2	.	.	TGCGCCAGCATTGAGACTGAGCGGCAACCGAACACCGGGGAGCTGTTTTTT	CASIETERQPNTGELFF
TRBV9	TRBJ2-5	TRBD1	.	TGTGCCAGCAGCGTAGTGGACAGGGCGGGGGAGACCCAGTACTTC	CASSVVDRAGETQYF
TRBV24-1	TRBJ2-7	.	few	TGTGCCACCAGTGATTCGTACAGGGGGGGGCCCTACGAGCAGTACTTC	CATSDSYRGGPYEQYF
TRBV13	TRBJ1-4	.	.	TGTGCCAGCAGACTGACCGGGAGGGAAAAACTGTTTTTT	CASRLTGREKLFF
TRBV28	TRBJ2-7	TRBD1	.	TGTGCCAGCAGCCCCGAGCGACGGGACAGGGTGAACGAGCAGTACTTC	CASSPERRDRVNEQYF
TRBV6-6	TRBJ2-7	TRBD1	.	TGTGCCAGCAGTTATCCGGGACAGGGGGTAGTGGGCGAGCAGTACTTC	CASSYPGQGVVGEQYF
TRBV5-5	TRBJ1-2	.	.	TGTGCCAGCAGCCGGACAGCGAACTATGGCTACACCTTC	CASSRTANYGYTF
TRBV4-3	TRBJ2-1	TRBD2	.	TGCGCCAGCAGCCAGTCATTCACACAAGGACTAGCGGGGCTCGGGGATGAGCAGTTCTTC	CASSQSFTQGLAGLGDEQFF
TRBV19	TRBJ1-4	TRBD1	.	TGTGCCAGTAGCATAACTCGGACAGGACGAGAAGAAAAACTGTTTTTT	CASSITRTGREEKLFF
TRBV9	TRBJ1-2	TRBD1	.	TGTGCCAGCAGCGTAGAGAGGGGGCGCAGCTATGGCTACACCTTC	CASSVERGRSYGYTF
TRBV9	TRBJ1-5	TRBD1	.	TGTGCCAGCAGCGTAGACGGACAGGAGTTTCAGCCCCAGCATTTT	CASSVDGQEFQPQHF
TRBV29-1	TRBJ2-2	TRBD1	once	TGCAGCGTAGGGACAGGGGTGGCCGGGGAGCTGTTTTTT	CSVGTGVAGELFF
TRBV29-1	TRBJ2-3	TRBD2	.	TGCAGCGCCCGACGAGCGGGGGGGGTGGGAGATACGCAGTATTTT	CSARRAGGVGDTQYF
TRBV21-1	TRBJ2-1	.	.	TGTGCCAGCAGCGAAGGGCTTGCGGGTAGCTCCTACAATGAGCAGTTCTTC	CASSEGLAGSSYNEQFF
TRBV7-2	TRBJ2-2	.	.	TGTGCCAGCAGCCCCTTAGCTGGCAGGGGATTCCCCGGGGAGCTGTTTTTT	CASSPLAGRGFPGELFF
TRBV5-6	TRBJ1-6	.	.	TGTGCCAGCAGCCGATGGGGTGACAGCTATAATTCACCCCTCCACTTT	CASSRWGDSYNSPLHF
TRBV1	TRBJ2-3	.	once	TGCACCAGCACCCACGGACTAGCCCGGATCCCACCGACAGATACGCAGTATTTT	CTSTHGLARIPPTDTQYF
TRBV25-1	TRBJ1-2	.	once	TGTGCCACTTCGACAGCTAACGCTTATGGCTACACCTTC	CATSTANAYGYTF
TRBV7-2	TRBJ2-5	.	.	TGTGCCAGCAGCTACAGGGTCCGCGACACCCAGTACTTC	CASSYRVRDTQYF